This T cell receptor beta chain emerged from a study of regulatory T cells in long-lasting Graves disease. Time point: newly diagnosed GD, antithyroid drugs for less than 3 months. There was RNA extracted from PBMCs, and the TCR library was made from it. Investigators prepared the TCR beta libraries by applying iRepertoire HTBI primers and Arm-PCR of CDR3 regions. TCRdb recomputed calls from the multiplex PCR reads with MiXCR, one row per CDR3 protein. The sample contains about 220,000 distinct CDR3 sequences, about 19% of which appear only once. This clonotype has a handful of counts. Just one base apart from a much larger clone, this may be a read error. From germline, CDR1 is SGHVS and CDR2 FQNEAQ. CDR3 length: 15 residues. The data also belong to a second study, concerning T cells in Graves' hyperthyroidism and ophthalmopathy. That study reports: Through a model of 13 V-J features, ophthalmopathy was separated from stable hyperthyroidism.

Sequenced material: peripheral blood mononuclear cells (PBMCs), taken at new diagnosis, from a patient treated with antithyroid drugs. The V gene is TRBV7-8, the J gene TRBJ2-5; 11 bases are a match to TRBD2. The TCR comes from a woman under 40 with Graves disease. The CDR3 loop reads CASSLGLAVQETHYF. The CDR3 DNA sequence: TGTGCCAGCAGCTTGGGACTAGCGGTGCAAGAGACCCATTACTTC.